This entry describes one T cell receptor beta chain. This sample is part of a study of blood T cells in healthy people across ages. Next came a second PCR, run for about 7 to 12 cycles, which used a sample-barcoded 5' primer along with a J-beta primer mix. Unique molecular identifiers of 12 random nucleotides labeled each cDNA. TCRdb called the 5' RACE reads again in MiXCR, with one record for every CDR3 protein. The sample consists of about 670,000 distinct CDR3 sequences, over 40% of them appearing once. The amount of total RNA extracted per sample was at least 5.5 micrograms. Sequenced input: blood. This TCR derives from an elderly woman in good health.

In DNA form, the CDR3 reads TGTGCCAGCAGTCTAGATGCCCGGCCGATTGAAGCTTTCTTT. As protein: CASSLDARPIEAFF. This chain connects TRBV12-3 or TRBV12-4 to TRBJ1-1; D is unresolved. The CDR3 length is 14 residues. Trimming took 5 bases from V and 7 from J, leaving 17 bases between them.